This TCR beta chain appears in the sequencing data of a study of blood T cell repertoires in COVID-19. V was pared by 2 bases and J by 0 bases, with 3 bases of the junction left unmatched. The CDR3 runs to 16 residues. Germline V gives CDR1 LNHDA, CDR2 SQIVND (reference sequence). Sequencing used immunoSEQ multiplex PCR; TCRdb keeps in-frame clones, though not all of them. The sample has about 25,000 clones; roughly 87% are singletons. This TCR was sampled from a man in his fifties with active COVID-19. Sequencing used peripheral blood. V is TRBV19 and J is TRBJ2-2; 7 bases are a match to TRBD1. CDR3 amino acids: CASSILGTANTGELFF. In DNA, the CDR3 is TGTGCCAGTAGTATATTAGGGACAGCGAACACCGGGGAGCTGTTTTTT. The whole variable domain, remainder taken from reference TRBV19 and TRBJ2-2, is DGGITQSPKYLFRKEGQNVTLSCEQNLNHDAMYWYRQDPGQGLRLIYYSQIVNDFQKGDIAEGYSVSREKKESFPLTVTSAQKNPTAFYLCASSILGTANTGELFFGEGSRLTVL.